This is a list of T cell receptor beta chains from one sample in a study of early T cells in non-severe SARS-CoV-2 infection. TCRdb redid the calling of the 5' RACE reads with MiXCR, one entry per CDR3 protein. The sample holds 35,000 to 50,000 distinct CDR3 sequences, approximately 22% seen once. Sequenced here: whole blood, sampled at baseline. All receptors derive from an adult who was a healthcare worker with PCR-confirmed SARS-CoV-2 infection or an uninfected control (not recorded which). Both conserved end residues are part of each CDR3. Fields, in order: J gene, clone size, CDR3 length, D gene, V gene, CDR3 protein, CDR3 DNA. A D gene is named only where the DNA matches it firmly. The size entry is marked missing in some rows and otherwise reads once, few, many or a size class.

>TRBJ2-3|few|11|NA|TRBV7-2
CASRATDTQYF
TGTGCCAGCAGGGCCACAGATACGCAGTATTTT
>TRBJ1-2|once|16|TRBD1|TRBV19
CASMLSEFDRAYGYTF
TGTGCCAGCATGCTCTCCGAATTCGACAGGGCCTATGGCTACACCTTC
>TRBJ2-7|few|16|NA|TRBV4-3
CASSQTPAQGYYEQYF
TGCGCCAGCAGCCAAACCCCCGCCCAGGGCTACTACGAGCAGTACTTC
>TRBJ1-5|NA|19|NA|TRBV7-8
CASSLAGLGLGESNQPQHF
TGTGCCAGCAGCCTTGCCGGGCTAGGGCTAGGGGAAAGCAATCAGCCCCAGCATTTT
>TRBJ1-1|NA|18|TRBD1|TRBV2
CASSELPEQGRTNTEAFF
TGTGCCAGCAGTGAACTCCCCGAACAGGGGAGAACGAACACTGAAGCTTTCTTT
>TRBJ1-2|NA|15|TRBD1|TRBV10-3
CAISEGPGQSYGYTF
TGTGCCATCAGTGAGGGACCGGGACAGTCTTATGGCTACACCTTC
>TRBJ2-2|NA|14|TRBD1|TRBV14
CASSQVTGMGELFF
TGTGCCAGCAGCCAGGTGACAGGGATGGGGGAGCTGTTTTTT
>TRBJ1-2|few|13|NA|TRBV9
CASSPRVFYGYTF
TGTGCCAGCAGCCCCAGGGTTTTCTATGGCTACACCTTC
>TRBJ1-6|few|13|TRBD1|TRBV29-1
CSASRGRSSPLHF
TGCAGCGCCTCGAGGGGGCGAAGTTCACCCCTCCACTTT
>TRBJ2-3|many|15|NA|TRBV30
CAWSLKGPFTDTQYF
TGTGCCTGGAGTCTGAAGGGTCCTTTCACAGATACGCAGTATTTT
>TRBJ2-1|few|15|TRBD2|TRBV10-3
CAISERSGELDEQFF
TGTGCCATCAGTGAGCGTAGCGGGGAGCTGGATGAGCAGTTCTTC
>TRBJ1-5|NA|13|NA|TRBV27
CASSLESNQPQHF
TGTGCCAGCAGTTTGGAGAGCAATCAGCCCCAGCATTTT
>TRBJ2-2|NA|15|TRBD2|TRBV12-3/TRBV12-4
CASSPGLANTGELFF
TGTGCCAGCAGTCCGGGACTAGCGAACACCGGGGAGCTGTTTTTT
>TRBJ1-1|few|15|TRBD1|TRBV6-5
CASSHRGGMNTEAFF
TGTGCCAGCAGTCACAGGGGAGGGATGAACACTGAAGCTTTCTTT
>TRBJ2-3|NA|14|NA|TRBV9
CASRRQEGTDTQYF
TGTGCCAGCAGGCGACAGGAGGGAACAGATACGCAGTATTTT
>TRBJ2-3|NA|15|NA|TRBV7-2
CASTQLIVSTDTQYF
TGTGCCAGCACCCAGCTTATTGTTAGCACAGATACGCAGTATTTT
>TRBJ2-2|NA|14|NA|TRBV19
CASERRANTGELFF
TGTGCCAGTGAGCGCAGGGCGAACACCGGGGAGCTGTTTTTT
>TRBJ2-5|few|15|TRBD1|TRBV12-3/TRBV12-4
CASSFGTGGEETQYF
TGTGCCAGCAGTTTTGGTACAGGGGGTGAAGAGACCCAGTACTTC
>TRBJ2-3|few|13|NA|TRBV5-1
CASSPISTDTQYF
TGCGCCAGCAGCCCTATTAGCACAGATACGCAGTATTTT
>TRBJ1-3|NA|17|NA|TRBV9
CASSVGKWGLSGNTIYF
TGTGCCAGCAGCGTGGGTAAGTGGGGTCTCTCTGGAAACACCATATATTTT
>TRBJ1-3|few|15|NA|TRBV7-8
CASSRTTGSGNTIYF
TGTGCCAGCAGCCGAACGACAGGCTCTGGAAACACCATATATTTT
>TRBJ1-2|once|11|NA|TRBV29-1
CSVEGGLGYTF
TGCAGCGTTGAGGGGGGCCTTGGCTACACCTTC
>TRBJ2-2|NA|16|NA|TRBV19
CASSIVRARDTGELFF
TGTGCCAGTAGTATAGTCCGGGCGAGGGACACCGGGGAGCTGTTTTTT
>TRBJ1-2|NA|17|NA|TRBV4-2
CASSQEGSRTGTYGYTF
TGTGCCAGCAGCCAAGAGGGATCCCGTACAGGGACCTATGGCTACACCTTC
>TRBJ1-1|few|12|TRBD1|TRBV6-1
CASSAGGEQAFF
TGTGCCAGCAGTGCAGGGGGGGAACAAGCTTTCTTT
>TRBJ1-5|NA|13|NA|TRBV5-6
CASSRQPWEPQHF
TGTGCCAGCAGCCGGCAGCCATGGGAGCCCCAGCATTTT
>TRBJ1-4|NA|13|NA|TRBV2
CASRAALHEKLFF
TGTGCCAGCAGGGCAGCTCTTCACGAAAAACTGTTTTTT
>TRBJ2-7|few|15|NA|TRBV5-1
CASSLNTGDSHEQYF
TGCGCCAGCAGCTTGAATACGGGGGATTCCCACGAGCAGTACTTC
>TRBJ2-1|NA|15|TRBD2|TRBV5-6
CASNVLAGTSNEQFF
TGTGCCAGCAACGTACTAGCGGGGACATCCAATGAGCAGTTCTTC
>TRBJ2-3|NA|13|TRBD1|TRBV4-1
CASSQTGSDTQYF
TGCGCCAGCAGCCAGACAGGGTCAGATACGCAGTATTTT
>TRBJ2-3|few|18|TRBD2|TRBV7-9
CASSSGLAAIIPTDTQYF
TGTGCCAGCAGCTCCGGACTAGCGGCGATTATTCCCACAGATACGCAGTATTTT
>TRBJ2-4|NA|15|TRBD1|TRBV28
CASTPRTGGGGIQYF
TGTGCCAGCACCCCGAGGACAGGGGGAGGTGGCATTCAGTACTTC
>TRBJ2-7|NA|15|NA|TRBV30
CAWSPTKAGSYEQYF
TGTGCCTGGAGTCCCACTAAGGCTGGTTCCTACGAGCAGTACTTC
>TRBJ2-5|few|14|NA|TRBV14
CASSDYKTHGTQYF
TGTGCCAGCAGCGACTATAAGACACACGGGACCCAGTACTTC
>TRBJ2-7|few|14|NA|TRBV7-2
CASSLGRLAYEQYF
TGTGCCAGCAGCTTAGGCCGACTAGCCTACGAGCAGTACTTC
>TRBJ2-7|few|15|NA|TRBV30
CAWTWGMGPAYEQYF
TGTGCCTGGACCTGGGGTATGGGTCCCGCCTACGAGCAGTACTTC
>TRBJ2-1|NA|16|TRBD2|TRBV7-2
CASSPRGGGLVDEQFF
TGTGCCAGCAGCCCACGGGGCGGGGGGTTGGTGGATGAGCAGTTCTTC
>TRBJ1-1|NA|15|NA|TRBV5-1
CASSPYGGVNTEAFF
TGCGCCAGCAGCCCCTACGGGGGGGTAAACACTGAAGCTTTCTTT
>TRBJ2-1|few|14|NA|TRBV12-3/TRBV12-4
CASSLGTFNDEQFF
TGTGCCAGCAGTTTAGGGACATTTAACGATGAGCAGTTCTTC
>TRBJ2-3|few|14|NA|TRBV4-3
CASSQVSSEDTQYF
TGCGCCAGCAGCCAAGTGTCCAGCGAGGATACGCAGTATTTT
>TRBJ1-1|NA|15|NA|TRBV7-9
CASSLVPPPNTEAFF
TGTGCCAGCAGCTTAGTACCACCGCCGAACACTGAAGCTTTCTTT
>TRBJ1-5|NA|17|TRBD1|TRBV12-5
CASGLTRGTGGFQPQHF
TGTGCTAGTGGTTTGACCCGGGGAACAGGGGGGTTTCAGCCCCAGCATTTT
>TRBJ1-4|NA|14|NA|TRBV20-1
CSARDLRTGEKLFF
TGCAGTGCTAGAGATCTGCGAACAGGGGAAAAACTGTTTTTT
>TRBJ2-1|NA|15|TRBD2|TRBV6-5
CASSYGTSGGNEQFF
TGTGCCAGCAGTTACGGGACTAGCGGGGGAAATGAGCAGTTCTTC
>TRBJ2-3|few|15|NA|TRBV4-3
CASSQDFHRGDTQYF
TGCGCCAGCAGCCAAGATTTCCACCGAGGGGATACGCAGTATTTT
>TRBJ1-6|few|16|NA|TRBV4-2
CASSQDWDGGTSPLHF
TGTGCCAGCAGCCAAGATTGGGATGGCGGTACTTCACCCCTCCACTTT
>TRBJ2-5|few|13|NA|TRBV9
CASSETDQETQYF
TGTGCCAGCAGCGAGACAGACCAAGAGACCCAGTACTTC
>TRBJ2-2|NA|15|TRBD1|TRBV7-9
CASSAPGQGDRELFF
TGTGCCAGCAGCGCACCGGGACAGGGCGACCGGGAGCTGTTTTTT
>TRBJ1-4|few|15|NA|TRBV5-8
CASVTSTGSNEKLFF
TGTGCCAGCGTTACCTCCACAGGGAGTAATGAAAAACTGTTTTTT
>TRBJ1-1|NA|13|NA|TRBV6-1
CASSLNRDTEAFF
TGTGCCAGCAGTCTAAACAGGGACACTGAAGCTTTCTTT
>TRBJ1-5|NA|16|NA|TRBV7-9
CASSLTGGIGNQPQHF
TGTGCCAGCAGCTTGACGGGGGGCATCGGCAATCAGCCCCAGCATTTT